This entry is about one T cell receptor (beta chain). Antigen unknown. These data originate in a study of T cell responses to AZD1222 COVID-19 vaccine. Points from the study as a whole: Donors, mostly white British, included more females; clonal diversity was possibly underestimated.

Method: immunoSEQ multiplex PCR; TCRdb's copy keeps in-frame clones and lacks some. This sample has more than 150,000 clones, with about 88% found just once. Trimming pared 5 bases from V and 8 bases from J, leaving 18 bases between. The germline gives CDR1 LGHDT, CDR2 YNNKEL (reference sequence). The CDR3 is 14 residues long. This receptor was taken from an adult who had recovered from COVID-19. The material was peripheral blood, obtained after recovery from COVID-19. The V and J genes are TRBV3-1 (or the pseudogene TRBV3-2) and TRBJ1-2; weak D call: TRBD1 (6 bases). CDR3 nucleotides: TGTGCCAGCAGCAACCGACAGGAAACGGGCGGCTACACCTTC. Protein product: CASSNRQETGGYTF.